This T cell receptor beta chain was captured by sequencing in a study of shared clonotypes between healthy human individuals. Clones were read by immunoSEQ multiplex PCR, and TCRdb kept only the in-frame ones, dropping some. Of approximately 2.5 million clones listed, roughly 93% are singletons. Donors had no recently reported acute infections or vaccinations and were HIV-negative. The CDR3 sequence is 15 residues long. V lost 4 bases and J lost 7; bases outside the gene matches: 6. The germline V gene has CDR1 SGHVS and CDR2 FNYEAQ. Sequencing input: naive CD4+ T cells from PBMCs. The sample's subset: CD45RA+ positively selected. The clonotype comes from a young man in good health. Some clones in this sample may be carry-over from other donors' samples. The chain combines TRBV7-6 with TRBJ1-6, with 8 bases fitting TRBD1. The CDR3 bases are TGTGCCAGCAGCTACACCGGACAGGGAAATTCACCCCTCCACTTT. Encoded protein: CASSYTGQGNSPLHF.